The rows below give T cell receptor beta chains drawn from one sample of a study of T cell changes during pregnancy in multiple sclerosis. TCRdb keeps only in-frame clones here, not all; method: immunoSEQ multiplex PCR. The data contain tens of thousands of clones, around 92% of them seen just once; the ten biggest clones take up over 1.3%. Specimen: peripheral blood, collected after pregnancy. These TCRs come from a female donor with multiple sclerosis, enrolled in a pregnancy study. Each CDR3 is given with its conserved first and last residue. D genes are given only for firm matches. The listing skips clone size in some rows; elsewhere it reads once, few, many or a size class.

-	TRBD2	TRBV13	TRBJ2-7	CASSPQAGGPISYEQYF	TGTGCCAGCAGCCCCCAAGCGGGAGGGCCGATTAGTTACGAGCAGTACTTC
once	TRBD2	TRBV19	TRBJ2-2	CASRSASGSTGELFF	TGTGCCAGTAGATCGGCTAGCGGGAGTACCGGGGAGCTGTTTTTT
-	TRBD2	TRBV2	TRBJ2-1	CASSEAGTSGYNEQFF	TGTGCCAGCAGTGAAGCCGGGACTAGCGGTTACAATGAGCAGTTCTTC
-	TRBD1	TRBV2	TRBJ1-2	CASSPGTGDYGYTF	TGTGCCAGCAGCCCCGGGACAGGGGACTATGGCTACACCTTC
-	TRBD1	TRBV13	TRBJ1-3	CASSLGLGQGAWGNTIYF	TGTGCCAGCAGCTTAGGCCTGGGACAGGGGGCGTGGGGAAACACCATATATTTT
-	TRBD2	TRBV5-1	TRBJ2-7	CASSLMSGSSYEQYF	TGCGCCAGCAGCCTCATGAGCGGGAGCTCCTACGAGCAGTACTTC
-	TRBD1	TRBV5-1	TRBJ1-2	CASSPGQGEGYTF	TGCGCCAGCAGCCCCGGACAGGGCGAGGGCTACACCTTC
-	-	TRBV7-9	TRBJ2-3	CASSPRAGADTQYF	TGTGCCAGCAGCCCCAGGGCAGGGGCGGATACGCAGTATTTT
-	TRBD2	TRBV19	TRBJ2-2	CASKPLAGGPRELFF	TGTGCCAGTAAACCCCTAGCGGGAGGGCCCCGGGAGCTGTTTTTT
-	-	TRBV7-3	TRBJ2-5	CASSIQSQETQYF	TGTGCCAGCAGCATCCAGTCTCAAGAGACCCAGTACTTC